This T cell receptor (beta chain) is from a study of beta chain features in type 1 diabetes. Study conclusions and caveats: For Type 1 diabetes patients, all four CD4+ subsets carried TCRB CDR3s that were moderately but significantly shorter.

Germline V gene lookup returns CDR1 MDHEN and CDR2 SYDVKM. CDR3 length equals 11 residues. Trimming stripped 6 bases from V and 6 bases from J, with 8 bases between. Expressed TCRB transcripts got sequenced, as all isolated RNA was reverse transcribed. Clones were sequenced by immunoSEQ multiplex PCR, and TCRdb holds only the in-frame ones, with some missing. Of 250,000 to 350,000 clones in the sample, roughly an eighth were seen once. As concerns this clone: What it binds is not known.

This TCR was sampled from a young man with type 1 diabetes. The sequenced sample consisted of naive CD4+ T cells from blood. The V and J genes are TRBV28 and TRBJ1-2, with D maybe TRBD1 (6 bases). CDR3 amino acids: CASRHRDGYTF. For the CDR3, the DNA is TGTGCCAGCAGGCACAGGGATGGCTACACCTTC.